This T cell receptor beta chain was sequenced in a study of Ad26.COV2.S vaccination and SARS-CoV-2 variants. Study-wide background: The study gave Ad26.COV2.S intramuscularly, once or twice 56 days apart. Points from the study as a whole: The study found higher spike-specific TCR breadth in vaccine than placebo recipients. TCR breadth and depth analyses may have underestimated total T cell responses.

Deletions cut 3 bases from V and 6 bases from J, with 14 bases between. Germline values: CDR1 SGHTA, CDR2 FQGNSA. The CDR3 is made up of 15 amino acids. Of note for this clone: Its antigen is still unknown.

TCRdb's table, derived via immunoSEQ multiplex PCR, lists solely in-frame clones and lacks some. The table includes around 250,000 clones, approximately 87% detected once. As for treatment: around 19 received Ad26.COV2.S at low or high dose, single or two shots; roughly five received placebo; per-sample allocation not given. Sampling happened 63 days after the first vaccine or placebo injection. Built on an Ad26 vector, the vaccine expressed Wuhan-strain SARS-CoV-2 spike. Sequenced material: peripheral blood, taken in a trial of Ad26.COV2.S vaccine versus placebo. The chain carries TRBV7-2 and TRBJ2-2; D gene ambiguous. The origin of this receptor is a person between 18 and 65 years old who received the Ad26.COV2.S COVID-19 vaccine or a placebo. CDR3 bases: TGTGCCAGCAGCTTTCCTTATCGCGGTGCCGGGGAGCTGTTTTTT. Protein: CASSFPYRGAGELFF.